Below are 28 T cell receptor beta chains sequenced from a single sample in a study of immune cell composition in non-small cell lung cancer. Assay used: immunoSEQ multiplex PCR; TCRdb lists only in-frame clones, some missing. This table holds just over 3,500 clones, roughly 82% found once. The normal lung sample lay at least 3 cm, and maximally far, from the tumour. Sequencing was done on a sample of non-adjacent lung tissue. The receptors originated from a human donor with non-small cell lung cancer.

V gene TRBV5-6 combines with J gene TRBJ2-3; maybe TRBD2 (6 bases). The germline gives CDR1 SGHDT, CDR2 YYEEEE. The CDR3 has 16 residues. Trimming took 2 bases from V and 4 from J, leaving 17 bases between them. CDR3 region: CASSFQRGRRADTQYF. CDR3 DNA sequence: TGTGCCAGCAGCTTTCAGAGGGGTAGGAGGGCAGATACGCAGTATTTT.

The chain recombines TRBV9 with TRBJ2-1, with D maybe TRBD1 (6 bases). V was trimmed by 5 bases and J by 7 bases, leaving 10 bases between them. Germline CDR1 reads SGDLS; CDR2 reads YYNGEE. CDR3 length equals 12 residues. CDR3 sequence reads: CASSYRENEQFF. CDR3 nucleotides: TGTGCCAGCAGTTACAGGGAAAATGAGCAGTTCTTC.

The gene calls are TRBV5-6 and TRBJ1-2; 8 bases fit TRBD1. V was clipped by 5 bases and J by 4 bases; unmatched bases: 7. CDR1 and CDR2 from the germline V gene are SGHDT and YYEEEE. The CDR3 runs to 14 residues. In DNA, the CDR3 is TGTGCCAGCAGTTCCAGGGGGCTGGGCTATGGCTACACCTTC. As protein: CASSSRGLGYGYTF. Looking up the rest from reference TRBV5-6 and TRBJ1-2 gives the full variable domain: DAGVTQSPTHLIKTRGQQVTLRCSPKSGHDTVSWYQQALGQGPQFIFQYYEEEERQRGNFPDRFSGHQFPNYSSELNVNALLLGDSALYLCASSSRGLGYGYTFGSGTRLTVV.

The chain joins TRBV5-1 to TRBJ2-3; TRBD1 aligns across 10 bases. V lost 5 bases and J lost 3; bases outside the gene matches: 12. Germline V gene lookup returns CDR1 SGHRS and CDR2 YFSETQ. The CDR3 consists of 17 residues. CDR3 amino acids: CASSPGTGVVGTDTQYF. As DNA, the CDR3 is TGCGCCAGCAGTCCCGGGACAGGGGTCGTGGGAACAGATACGCAGTATTTT.

The chain employs TRBV7-8 and TRBJ2-7; D is undetermined. The CDR3 sequence is 14 residues long. Germline V CDR1 and CDR2: SGHVS, FQNEAQ. Deletions cut 2 bases from V and 3 bases from J, with 11 bases between. The DNA for the CDR3 is TGTGCCAGCAGCTTATCTTTCGCCGGCTACGAGCAGTACTTC. Translation: CASSLSFAGYEQYF.

The chain joins TRBV19 to TRBJ2-2; 11 bases are shared with TRBD2. The trim removed 4 bases at V and 4 bases at J, leaving 11 bases unmatched. Germline V gene data show CDR1 as LNHDA and CDR2 as SQIVND (reference sequence). The CDR3 covers 18 residues. The DNA of the CDR3 is TGTGCCAGTAGTACATGGGGAGTAGCGGGGGGGCCCACCGGGGAGCTGTTTTTT. Protein: CASSTWGVAGGPTGELFF.

The V and J genes are TRBV10-2 and TRBJ1-2; 8 positions agree with TRBD1. Germline loops: CDR1 WSHSY, CDR2 SAAADI. Unmatched junction bases numbered 16, after V lost 11 bases and J lost 5 bases. The CDR3 length is 15 residues. The CDR3 sequence: CACNPQGALGYGYTF. CDR3 DNA sequence: TGCGCCTGTAATCCCCAGGGGGCGCTTGGTTATGGCTACACCTTC.

Of note for this clone: Other DNA sequences in the sample encode the same CDR3. The chain combines TRBV20-1 with TRBJ2-5; D ambiguous. Trimming pared 2 bases from V and 2 bases from J, leaving 3 bases between. The germline CDR1 and CDR2 sequences are DFQATT and SNEGSKA (reference sequence). The length of the CDR3 is 11 residues. CDR3 in amino acids: CSARPQETQYF. The CDR3 bases are TGCAGTGCTAGACCTCAAGAGACCCAGTACTTC.

This clone was seen a handful of times. The chain joins TRBV4-2 to TRBJ2-5; D not certain. Germline CDR1 is LGHNA and CDR2 is YNFKEQ. Trimming pared 2 bases from V and 0 bases from J, leaving 7 bases between. The CDR3 runs 14 residues. The CDR3 DNA sequence: TGTGCCAGCAGCCAATTTACGGACCAAGAGACCCAGTACTTC. This translates into CASSQFTDQETQYF.

The V call is TRBV6-4, the J call TRBJ2-3; TRBD1 aligns across 10 bases. This CDR3 comprises 15 residues. V gave up 5 bases and J gave up 2 bases; unmatched junction bases: 4. Germline CDR1 MRHNA, CDR2 SNTAGT. For the CDR3, the DNA is TGTGCCAGCAGTCGGACAGGGGGTTCCACAGATACGCAGTATTTT. Its translation is CASSRTGGSTDTQYF.

The J gene is TRBJ2-1, the V gene TRBV10-3; 10 bases fit TRBD2. The CDR3 is 14 residues long. Germline V CDR1 and CDR2: ENHRY, SYGVKD. With V trimmed by 8 bases and J by 7 bases, 8 bases remained unmatched. As DNA, the CDR3 is TGTGCCATCGGTGTGGCTAGCGGGAGTAATGAGCAGTTCTTC. Protein product: CAIGVASGSNEQFF.

The chain links TRBV7-8 to TRBJ1-3, with D perhaps TRBD1 (5 bases). Per the germline V gene, CDR1 is SGHVS and CDR2 is FQNEAQ. The CDR3 spans 15 residues. Trimming removed 5 bases from V and 2 bases from J, with 13 bases in between. CDR3 coding DNA: TGTGCCAGCAGCACCTACGACAGACCTGGAAACACCATATATTTT. This gives the protein CASSTYDRPGNTIYF.

This clone was detected once. The chain uses TRBV4-2 and TRBJ2-7; D is unclear. Germline CDR1 LGHNA, CDR2 YNFKEQ. V was shortened by 5 bases and J by 5 bases, with 13 bases between the two germline ends. This CDR3 has 13 amino acids. For the CDR3, the DNA is TGTGCCAGCAGCTTGAGTAAATTTGACGAGCAGTACTTC. Its protein product is CASSLSKFDEQYF.

The V gene is TRBV5-5, the J gene TRBJ2-7; D perhaps matches TRBD2 (6 bases). CDR3 length equals 15 residues. The V end lost 0 bases, the J end lost 4 bases, and 14 bases lay between the germline ends. CDR1 is SGHKS, CDR2 YYEKEE, per germline (reference sequence). The CDR3: CASSLETRYPYEQYF. CDR3 in DNA: TGTGCCAGCAGCTTGGAGACTAGGTATCCGTACGAGCAGTACTTC.

J is TRBJ2-3 and V is TRBV28; D is undetermined. This CDR3 has 11 residues. Germline lookup yields CDR1 MDHEN and CDR2 SYDVKM. V was trimmed by 6 bases and J by 2 bases, leaving 3 bases between them. The CDR3: CASSFTDTQYF. The CDR3 DNA follows: TGTGCCAGCAGCTTCACAGATACGCAGTATTTT.

V and J are TRBV6-1 and TRBJ2-3; the match to TRBD1 covers 9 bases. This CDR3 region has 16 residues. Trimming removed 4 bases from V and 4 bases from J; junction bases left unmatched: 9. From germline, CDR1 is MNHNS and CDR2 SASEGT. The CDR3 spells CASSAHRDRDPDTQYF. DNA for the CDR3: TGTGCCAGCAGTGCCCACCGGGACAGGGATCCAGATACGCAGTATTTT.

The chain recombines TRBV19 with TRBJ2-1; TRBD1 matches 7 bases. V was clipped by 5 bases and J by 1 base; unmatched bases: 5. Per the germline V gene, CDR1 is LNHDA and CDR2 is SQIVND (reference sequence). The CDR3 is 15 residues long. Here the CDR3 reads CASSLGTVSYNEQFF. DNA for the CDR3: TGTGCCAGTAGTCTCGGGACAGTTTCCTACAATGAGCAGTTCTTC.

This clone was observed a single time. CDR3 region: CASSHTALAVNEKLFF. Here the CDR3 DNA reads TGTGCCAGCTCACATACCGCCCTCGCGGTGAATGAAAAACTGTTTTTT. V is TRBV18 and J is TRBJ1-4; D gene uncertain. V dropped 4 bases and J dropped 5 bases, with 17 bases sitting between them. This CDR3 has 16 amino acids. Germline CDR1 is KGHSH and CDR2 is LQKENI.

This CDR3 is CASSDGSTRTQYF. CDR3 coding DNA: TGCGCCAGCAGTGACGGGTCAACGAGGACGCAGTATTTT. V gene TRBV10-1 combines with J gene TRBJ2-3, with unresolved D. Trimming left V 3 bases short and J 9 bases short, with 13 bases between. This CDR3 region has 13 residues. In germline, CDR1 is WNHNN, CDR2 SYGVQD (reference sequence).

This clone was counted only a few times. V and J are TRBV29-1 and TRBJ2-3; weak D call: TRBD1 (6 bases). CDR1 and CDR2 from the germline V gene are SQVTM and ANQGSEA. This CDR3 comprises 15 residues. V lost 4 bases to trimming and J lost 2 bases, with 16 bases between them. CDR3 sequence (DNA): TGCAGCGTTGCCCGCCGAGGGGGATTCACAGATACGCAGTATTTT. This sequence encodes CSVARRGGFTDTQYF.

The chain is built from TRBV2 and TRBJ2-1; a possible D gene is TRBD2 (5 bases). The CDR3 is 13 residues long. Germline V gene data show CDR1 as SNHLY and CDR2 as FYNNEI. Trimming took off 7 bases at V and 4 bases at J, with 11 bases between the two ends. For the CDR3, the DNA is TGTGCCAGCATTCAGGAGGAATACAATGAGCAGTTCTTC. Its protein product is CASIQEEYNEQFF.

The CDR3 loop reads CAWGRDFLSPLHF. Written as DNA, the CDR3 is TGTGCCTGGGGCCGGGATTTTCTTTCACCCCTCCACTTT. The chain recombines TRBV30 with TRBJ1-6; D is uncertain. The V gene lost 5 bases and the J gene lost 9 bases, with 14 bases spanning the gap. The germline CDR1 and CDR2 sequences are GTSNPN and SVGIG (reference sequence). The CDR3 is made up of 13 amino acids.

The chain couples TRBV6-4 to TRBJ1-2; tentative D call: TRBD1 (5 bases). Germline values: CDR1 MRHNA, CDR2 SNTAGT. CDR3 size: 15 residues. The V end was cut by 6 bases, the J end by 7 bases, with 21 bases between. The CDR3 is CASSETPQGFPGYTF. For the CDR3, the DNA is TGTGCCAGCAGCGAGACCCCCCAGGGATTCCCTGGCTACACCTTC.

The chain carries TRBV6-5 and TRBJ1-5; perhaps TRBD1 as D (5 bases). Trimming removed 6 bases from V and 5 bases from J, with 11 bases in between. The CDR3 runs 13 residues. Germline V CDR1 and CDR2: MNHEY, SVGAGI. In nucleotides, the CDR3 is TGTGCCAGCAGACCCTCGGGGGATCAGCCCCAGCATTTT. It specifies CASRPSGDQPQHF.

The V call is TRBV19, the J call TRBJ2-1; TRBD2 agrees at 13 bases. Germline lookup yields CDR1 LNHDA and CDR2 SQIVND (reference sequence). The CDR3 covers 13 residues. Trimming at V came to 7 bases and at J to 9 bases, leaving 3 bases not matched to a gene. CDR3: CASTRLAGGEQFF. The CDR3 coding sequence is TGTGCCAGTACGCGACTAGCGGGAGGTGAGCAGTTCTTC.

The chain has TRBV28 and TRBJ2-3; possibly TRBD1 for D (6 bases). This CDR3 is built from 15 residues. CDR1 MDHEN and CDR2 SYDVKM come from the germline V gene. Deletions cut 2 bases from V and 3 bases from J, with 12 bases between. CDR3 DNA sequence: TGTGCCAGCAGTTTAGTCGAAGGGGGAACAGATACGCAGTATTTT. Its translation is CASSLVEGGTDTQYF.

The V call is TRBV6-1, the J call TRBJ1-1; 9 nucleotides align to TRBD1. Germline V gene lookup returns CDR1 MNHNS and CDR2 SASEGT. The CDR3 has 14 residues. The junction had 8 bases not matched to a gene; V was cut back by 8 bases and J by 4 bases. The CDR3 DNA reads TGTGCCAGCGGGGACAGGGAAGGGGCCACTGAAGCTTTCTTT. It specifies CASGDREGATEAFF.

The chain combines TRBV10-3 with TRBJ2-7; the D gene is possibly TRBD2 (6 bases). CDR1 is ENHRY and CDR2 is SYGVKD in the germline V gene. This CDR3 is 15 amino acids long. Trimming took 4 bases from V and 5 from J, leaving 18 bases between them. The CDR3 coding sequence is TGTGCCATCAGTGCCCCGGGACTCCCATCCAACGAGCAGTACTTC. As protein: CAISAPGLPSNEQYF.